One and the same sample provided the 19 T cell receptor beta chains below, sequenced in a study of post-analysis software for immune sequencing data. Study conclusions and caveats: There were five or six TRBV segments more frequent in patients than controls, and TRBV5-6, TRBV5-1 and TRBV20-1 were among them.

Every TCR beta cDNA library bore unique molecular identifiers. TCRdb analysed the PCR reads with MiXCR anew, one entry per CDR3 protein. The data contain hundreds of thousands of distinct CDR3 sequences, around 40% of them singletons. What these receptors recognize is not known. The sequenced material came from blood. These receptors were taken from a girl aged 5 to 17 with multiple sclerosis.

CDR3 DNA: TGCGCCAGCAGCCAAGTTCAAGTGGGGGACACAGATACGCAGTATTTT. It is translated as CASSQVQVGDTDTQYF. J is TRBJ2-3 and V is TRBV4-1; D tentatively reads TRBD1 or TRBD2 (5 bases each). The CDR3 is 16 residues long. The V and J ends lost 1 base and 2 bases respectively, with 13 bases between them. Germline V gene lookup returns CDR1 MGHRA and CDR2 YSYEKL.

The rearrangement uses TRBV12-3 or TRBV12-4 and TRBJ2-3; D is uncertain. The CDR3 has 12 residues. Trimming pared 9 bases from V and 8 bases from J, leaving 15 bases between. As DNA, the CDR3 is TGTGCCAGTAATACCAAGGGAAGTACGCAGTATTTT. Its protein product is CASNTKGSTQYF.

Here the CDR3 reads CASSRHRDIGETQYF. The CDR3 nucleotides read TGTGCCAGCAGTCGCCACAGGGATATAGGGGAGACCCAGTACTTC. This chain joins TRBV7-2 and TRBJ2-5; maybe TRBD1 (6 bases). From germline, CDR1 is SGHTA and CDR2 FQGNSA. The CDR3 totals 15 residues. V lost 6 bases to trimming and J lost 5 bases, with 19 bases between them.

The chain is built from TRBV5-1 and TRBJ2-7; 8 positions agree with TRBD2. CDR3 length: 13 residues. V was clipped by 7 bases and J by 6 bases; unmatched bases: 9. The V gene's germline CDR1 is SGHRS and CDR2 YFSETQ. CDR3 amino acids: CASQPGTRGEQYF. DNA of the CDR3: TGCGCCAGCCAACCCGGGACTAGAGGCGAGCAGTACTTC.

V gene TRBV5-1 combines with J gene TRBJ2-1; 7 bases are shared with TRBD2. V was clipped by 4 bases and J by 4 bases; unmatched bases: 8. Germline V CDR1 and CDR2: SGHRS, YFSETQ. The CDR3 is made up of 15 amino acids. The CDR3, as DNA: TGCGCCAGCAGCAGTACCGGGACTACTTACAATGAGCAGTTCTTC. Amino acid sequence: CASSSTGTTYNEQFF.

V usage is TRBV9 and J usage is TRBJ2-3; possibly TRBD2 for D (5 bases). V was shortened by 0 bases and J by 2 bases, with 16 bases between the two germline ends. Per the germline V gene, CDR1 is SGDLS and CDR2 is YYNGEE. This CDR3 spans 17 amino acids. CDR3 bases: TGTGCCAGCAGCGTAGGACCCCTCACTAGTTACACAGATACGCAGTATTTT. It codes for CASSVGPLTSYTDTQYF.

This chain uses TRBV7-2 with TRBJ2-1; unclear D gene. Germline V gives CDR1 SGHTA, CDR2 FQGNSA. Trimming removed 2 bases at V and 8 bases at J, with 13 bases between. The CDR3 totals 14 residues. Here the CDR3 reads CASSLRSVLDEQFF. CDR3 DNA: TGTGCCAGCAGCTTACGAAGTGTGTTGGATGAGCAGTTCTTC.

This clonotype was picked up a small number of times. This chain links TRBV29-1 with TRBJ2-3, with TRBD2 matching 8 bases. From germline, CDR1 is SQVTM and CDR2 ANQGSEA. The CDR3 has 17 residues. The ends lost 7 bases at V and 1 base at J; junction bases unmatched: 16. The CDR3: CSAESGRGRWGTDTQYF. The CDR3 nucleotides are TGCAGCGCTGAGAGCGGGAGAGGGCGATGGGGCACAGATACGCAGTATTTT.

This chain connects TRBV27 to TRBJ2-5; the match to TRBD2 covers 8 bases. CDR1 and CDR2 from the germline V gene are MNHEY and SMNVEV (reference sequence). The CDR3 length is 14 residues. The J segment lost 5 bases and the V segment lost 6 bases, leaving 8 bases of the junction unmatched. CDR3 nucleotides: TGTGCCAGCAGCCTGGGGACTAGTCGGGAGACCCAGTACTTC. This encodes CASSLGTSRETQYF.

This clonotype occurred once. The chain employs TRBV30 and TRBJ2-3, with 11 bases lining up with TRBD2. The CDR3 runs 15 residues. Trimming at V came to 3 bases and at J to 4 bases, leaving 6 bases not matched to a gene. Germline CDR1 reads GTSNPN; CDR2 reads SVGIG (reference sequence). The CDR3 DNA reads as TGTGCCTGGAGCTCATTAGCGGGAGGGGCAGATACGCAGTATTTT. Residues: CAWSSLAGGADTQYF.

This clonotype was observed a few times. The V gene is TRBV10-3, the J gene TRBJ2-6; no reliable D call. Germline CDR1 and CDR2: ENHRY and SYGVKD. This CDR3 has 18 residues. V lost 3 bases and J 0 bases, leaving 15 bases between the germline ends. The CDR3 coding sequence is TGTGCCATCAGTGAATTAGGGCAGCGAGGCTCTGGGGCCAACGTCCTGACTTTC. Protein: CAISELGQRGSGANVLTF.

This clonotype turned up a few times. The chain's CDR3 is CASSLGTGENGYTF. As DNA, the CDR3 is TGCGCCAGCAGCTTAGGGACAGGGGAGAACGGCTACACCTTC. The chain links TRBV5-1 to TRBJ1-2; 10 bases agree with TRBD1. J lost 8 bases, V lost 2 bases, and 6 bases had no gene match. Germline CDR1 reads SGHRS; CDR2 reads YFSETQ. This CDR3 has 14 amino acids.

The chain combines TRBV4-2 with TRBJ2-1, with 9 bases lining up with TRBD2. J lost 6 bases, V lost 0 bases, and 9 bases had no gene match. Per germline, CDR1 LGHNA and CDR2 YNFKEQ. The CDR3 extends over 17 amino acids. CDR3 sequence reads: CASSQEFDLAGSNEQFF. CDR3 DNA sequence: TGTGCCAGCAGCCAAGAGTTCGACCTAGCGGGGAGCAATGAGCAGTTCTTC.

The chain employs TRBV5-4 and TRBJ2-7; 10 bases map to TRBD1. This CDR3 region has 15 residues. Germline CDR1 SGHNT, CDR2 YYREEE (reference sequence). V lost 2 bases to trimming and J lost 2 bases; unmatched junction nucleotides: 4. The CDR3 DNA follows: TGTGCCAGCAGCTTACCAGGACAGGGGGCCTACGAGCAGTACTTC. The encoded protein is CASSLPGQGAYEQYF.

The chain carries TRBV24-1 and TRBJ1-5; tentatively, D is TRBD1 (5 bases). CDR1 and CDR2 (germline): KGHDR, SFDVKD. The CDR3 loop spans 16 amino acids. With 5 bases removed from V and 2 bases from J, the gap between germline ends came to 15 bases. As DNA, the CDR3 is TGTGCCACCAGTGTCGGGGCTAAGGGCGGCAATCAGCCCCAGCATTTT. Amino acids: CATSVGAKGGNQPQHF.

Of note for this clonotype: The junction differs from germline at one of its ends, possibly a read error. This chain connects TRBV7-3 to TRBJ2-1; a possible D gene is TRBD2 (5 bases). The length of the CDR3 is 13 residues. Germline V lookup: CDR1 SGHTA, CDR2 FQGTGA. The CDR3, as DNA: TGTACCAGCAGCTTAACTGTGAGGGATGAGCAGTTCTTC. It codes for CTSSLTVRDEQFF. Full variable domain (missing parts from reference TRBV7-3 and TRBJ2-1): GAGVSQTPSNKVTEKGKYVELRCDPISGHTALYWYRQSLGQGPEFLIYFQGTGAADDSGLPNDRFFAVRPEGSVSTLKIQRTERGDSAVYLCTSSLTVRDEQFFGPGTRLTVL.

This CDR3 reads CSAGGQLLYEQYF. The CDR3 DNA reads TGCAGTGCTGGTGGACAGCTCCTCTACGAGCAGTACTTC. The chain links TRBV20-1 to TRBJ2-7, with D perhaps TRBD1 (6 bases). CDR1 is DFQATT and CDR2 is SNEGSKA in the germline V gene (reference sequence). The CDR3 is 13 residues long. V was trimmed by 5 bases and J by 3 bases, leaving 14 bases between them.

This clonotype came up a few times. The chain has TRBV12-3 or TRBV12-4 and TRBJ2-5, with 12 bases identical to TRBD2. V was clipped by 5 bases and J by 1 base; unmatched bases: 2. The CDR3 covers 15 residues. The DNA for the CDR3 is TGTGCCAGCAGTAAACTAGCGGGAGGCCAAGAGACCCAGTACTTC. Translated, it gives CASSKLAGGQETQYF.

This clonotype was observed a few times. This sequence joins TRBV3-1 and TRBJ2-7; D is unresolved. The CDR3 spans 14 residues. Germline CDR1 reads LGHDT; CDR2 reads YNNKEL (reference sequence). Trimming pared 0 bases from V and 2 bases from J, leaving 8 bases between. CDR3 nucleotides: TGTGCCAGCAGCCAAGATACTACTACCTACGAGCAGTACTTC. Its translation is CASSQDTTTYEQYF.